This T cell receptor beta chain stems from a study of Tregs in tolerant kidney transplant recipients. Study-level findings and limits: Few patients were studied, so findings need validation in larger groups. Nucleotide sequences could not be compared across some patients' samples due to primer changes. Biological reproducibility was not directly addressed in this study.

As concerns this clone: What it binds is unknown.

The germline gives CDR1 SGHRS, CDR2 YFSETQ. V was cut by 2 bases and J by 6 bases, with 12 bases left in between. The CDR3 runs 14 residues. The repertoire was sequenced with immunoSEQ multiplex PCR; TCRdb's copy has only in-frame clones and lacks some. The table lists roughly 66,000 clones, approximately 92% of them singletons. CD4+CD25+CD127- Tregs, CD4+CD25- non-Tregs, CD4 and CD8 cells were sorted. The chain has TRBV5-1 and TRBJ1-5; D remains unclear. The source of this sequence is a human donor who received a combined kidney and bone marrow transplant. The source material was CD8+ T cells from blood, sampled before the transplant. The CDR3 protein is CASSLYGVGQPQHF. CDR3 in DNA: TGCGCCAGCAGCTTATACGGGGTCGGTCAGCCCCAGCATTTT.